The rows below give T cell receptor beta chains drawn from one sample of a study of blood T cell repertoires in COVID-19. Method: immunoSEQ multiplex PCR; TCRdb's copy keeps in-frame clones and lacks some. The sample has 220,000 or so clones; under 90% are singletons. Sequenced: peripheral blood. The source is a woman in her sixties who had recovered from COVID-19. CDR3s include the opening cysteine and the closing phenylalanine or tryptophan. D genes are given only for firm matches. Not all rows give a size; the values are once, few, many and, for expanded clones, a class.

v_call	clone_size	j_call	d_call	cdr3_nt	cdr3_aa
TRBV4-1	.	TRBJ1-1	.	TGCGCCAGCAGCCAAAAAAACAGGGTTATTGAAGCTTTCTTT	CASSQKNRVIEAFF
TRBV5-1	.	TRBJ1-2	TRBD1	TGCGCCAGCAGCGCGGACAGGGCCTATGGCTACACCTTC	CASSADRAYGYTF
TRBV29-1	.	TRBJ2-2	TRBD1	TGCAGCGTTAGGGGACAGGGAGGCCGGGAGCTGTTTTTT	CSVRGQGGRELFF
TRBV7-9	.	TRBJ1-1	.	TGTGCCAGCAGACTAACCTTGAACACTGAAGCTTTCTTT	CASRLTLNTEAFF
TRBV9	.	TRBJ2-7	.	TGTGCCAGCAGCGATCGGGACGGGAGCTACGAGCAGTACTTC	CASSDRDGSYEQYF
TRBV3-1/TRBV3-2	.	TRBJ1-2	.	TGTGCCAGCAGCCAAGATGTCGCCAGGGCACATGGCTACACCTTC	CASSQDVARAHGYTF
TRBV11-2	few	TRBJ1-5	.	TGTGCCAGCAGCTTAGACCGGGGGCAGCCCCAGCATTTT	CASSLDRGQPQHF
TRBV20-1	.	TRBJ1-3	.	TGCAGTGCTAGTGACAGGTCCTCTGGAAACACCATATATTTT	CSASDRSSGNTIYF
TRBV3-1/TRBV3-2	few	TRBJ2-2	.	TGTGCCAGCAGCCAAGATTTGAGCACCGGGGAGCTGTTTTTT	CASSQDLSTGELFF
TRBV4-3	once	TRBJ2-4	TRBD2	TGCGCCAGCAGCCTACAGACTAGCGGGGAAAACATTCAGTACTTC	CASSLQTSGENIQYF
TRBV19	.	TRBJ1-2	TRBD1	TGTGCCAGTAGAGGGACAGGGGCGGGCTATGGCTACACCTTC	CASRGTGAGYGYTF
TRBV27	.	TRBJ2-1	.	TGTGCCAGCAGTACCCAGACAGCTCATGAGCAGTTCTTC	CASSTQTAHEQFF
TRBV11-2	.	TRBJ2-3	TRBD2	TGTGCCAGCAGCGGTCGACTAGCGGGCACAGATACGCAGTATTTT	CASSGRLAGTDTQYF
TRBV6-5	.	TRBJ1-2	.	TGTGCCAGCAAAGTAGGACAGACCTCCGGCTACACCTTC	CASKVGQTSGYTF
TRBV11-2	.	TRBJ1-1	.	TGTGCCAGCAGCTCATGGACTCGATGGAACACTGAAGCTTTCTTT	CASSSWTRWNTEAFF
TRBV30	.	TRBJ1-2	TRBD1	TGTGCCTGCAGCCCACAGGGGGTTTTCTATGGCTACACCTTC	CACSPQGVFYGYTF
TRBV12-3/TRBV12-4	.	TRBJ2-7	.	TGTGCCAGCAGTTTAGCGTTATACTACGAGCAGTACTTC	CASSLALYYEQYF
TRBV9	.	TRBJ2-3	TRBD2	TGTGCCAGCAGCGCCCTACTAGCGGGGGACACAGATACGCAGTATTTT	CASSALLAGDTDTQYF
TRBV4-3	.	TRBJ2-7	.	TGCGCCAGCAGCCAAGACCGGTCTAGCTACGAGCAGTACTTC	CASSQDRSSYEQYF
TRBV29-1	.	TRBJ1-4	.	TGCAGCGTCAATGGGCGGGAAAATGAAAAACTGTTTTTT	CSVNGRENEKLFF
TRBV5-1	.	TRBJ1-1	.	TGCGCCAGCAGCTTGGGAGGGAACACTGAAGCTTTCTTT	CASSLGGNTEAFF
TRBV10-3	.	TRBJ1-1	.	TGTGCCATCAGTGGGGCACCAATGAACACTGAAGCTTTCTTT	CAISGAPMNTEAFF
TRBV7-3	.	TRBJ1-2	TRBD1	TGTGCCAGCAGCTTAAACCCACAGGGGGGCGGCTACACCTTC	CASSLNPQGGGYTF